This section outlines one T cell receptor (beta chain) sequence together with its context. Its antigen is not known. This CDR3 is 21 amino acids long. Germline V CDR1 and CDR2: SGHVS, FNYEAQ. V was pared by 2 bases and J by 1 base, with 26 bases between. The data originate from a study of T cell responses to AZD1222 COVID-19 vaccine. Findings of the study overall: Spike was spanned by vaccine-associated CD4 TCRs, which were dominant at 160-218 and 743-854. Spike-specific TCR repertoires showed rising breadth and depth after two AZD1222 doses. Every sample of the repertoires postdated the peak T cell response. Possibly, clonal diversity was underestimated; donors were largely white British and included more females.

Measured with immunoSEQ multiplex PCR; TCRdb has only the in-frame clones, and not every one. The sample holds around 180,000 clones, 70% to 90% seen once. The receptor was isolated from an adult in good health. The chain recombines TRBV7-6 with TRBJ1-4, with TRBD1 as a possible D gene (6 bases). Here the sequenced sample was peripheral blood, taken on day 0 of AZD1222 vaccination. CDR3: CASSLPGHGQDIFGTNEKLFF. The CDR3 DNA sequence: TGTGCCAGCAGCTTACCGGGACATGGCCAGGACATCTTTGGAACTAATGAAAAACTGTTTTTT.